This T cell receptor beta chain was sequenced during a study of blood T cells in healthy people across ages. General study points: Among T cells, TCR beta diversity per million cells dropped roughly linearly as age rose. Leaving the PBMCs unsorted stopped any conclusive comparison of naive versus antigen-experienced cells.

Germline CDR1 and CDR2: SEHNR and FQNEAQ (reference sequence). This CDR3 comprises 14 residues. Combining a sample-barcoded 5' primer with a J-beta primer mix, a second PCR ran for roughly 6 to 11 cycles. Every sample produced at least 2.5 million CDR3-containing paired-end reads. TCRdb reanalysed the 5' RACE reads using MiXCR and keeps one entry per CDR3 protein. Of over a million distinct CDR3 sequences listed, approximately 63% are singletons. As concerns this clonotype: Antigen unknown. An end of the junction does not agree with germline; a read error may underlie this.

The V and J genes are TRBV7-9 and TRBJ2-1; D is uncertain. The J call may be faulty, since TRBJ2-7 better matches the DNA end. The clonotype comes from a man aged 18 to 29 in good health. Sequencing input: blood. The CDR3 spells CASSRYGIPYEQYF. The CDR3 nucleotides are TGCGCCAGCAGCCGATATGGGATTCCCTACGAGCAGTACTTC.